The present T cell receptor (beta chain) was sequenced within a study of patients and donors after allogeneic stem cell transplantation. Germline V gene sequence: CDR1 SGHNT, CDR2 YYREEE (reference sequence). V was trimmed by 0 bases and J by 4 bases, leaving 16 bases between them. This CDR3 is built from 16 residues. TCRdb re-called the RT-PCR reads with MiXCR, one entry per CDR3 protein. The sample lists 410,000 or so distinct CDR3 sequences, around 15% occurring once. Only a few counts were recorded for this clonotype. The chain is built from TRBV5-4 and TRBJ1-1; no clear D. The specimen was blood, either unsorted or a sorted T cell fraction (not recorded which). The source of this sequence is a human donor who was either an allogeneic HSCT recipient or a stem cell or donor lymphocyte infusion donor (not recorded which). It is not recorded whose cells these are; they may come from a transplant donor. The CDR3 is CASSLGSPAGGTEAFF. The CDR3 DNA is TGTGCCAGCAGCTTGGGTTCTCCCGCAGGTGGCACTGAAGCTTTCTTT.